Below are 15 T cell receptor beta chains sequenced from a single sample in a study of cytomegalovirus exposure and HLA in healthy donors. The table came from immunoSEQ multiplex PCR; TCRdb's copy has only in-frame clones and leaves some out. The sample records 100,000 to 150,000 clones, nearly 90% being singletons. The sequencing input was PBMCs. These receptors all stem from a woman aged 18-29 years in good health and CMV-seronegative.

This sequence joins TRBV7-2 and TRBJ2-2; TRBD2 agrees at 7 bases. The CDR3 spans 16 residues. CDR1 SGHTA and CDR2 FQGNSA come from the germline V gene. Trimming cost V 5 bases and J 1 base; bases outside gene matches: 7. The CDR3 region has the DNA TGTGCCAGCAGCGGAAAGCTAGCGGAGAACACCGGGGAGCTGTTTTTT. Protein product: CASSGKLAENTGELFF. The whole variable domain, remainder taken from reference TRBV7-2 and TRBJ2-2, is GAGVSQSPSNKVTEKGKDVELRCDPISGHTALYWYRQSLGQGLEFLIYFQGNSAPDKSGLPSDRFSAERTGGSVSTLTIQRTQQEDSAVYLCASSGKLAENTGELFFGEGSRLTVL.

The CDR3 spells CASCGTGENYGYTF. CDR3 in DNA: TGTGCCAGCTGCGGGACAGGGGAAAACTATGGCTACACCTTC. V usage is TRBV6-4 and J usage is TRBJ1-2; 10 positions agree with TRBD1. The CDR3 length is 14 residues. The V gene's germline CDR1 is MRHNA and CDR2 SNTAGT. Germline trimming cut 8 bases from V and 2 bases from J; bases unmatched to any gene: 5.

This rearrangement joins TRBV10-1 to TRBJ1-2, with TRBD1 matching 8 bases. J was trimmed by 5 bases and V by 3 bases; bases with no gene match: 8. The germline V gene encodes CDR1 WNHNN and CDR2 SYGVQD (reference sequence). This CDR3 contains 15 residues. The CDR3 loop is CASSDRDRLIYGYTF. Written as DNA, the CDR3 is TGCGCCAGCAGTGATAGGGACAGGTTGATTTATGGCTACACCTTC.

This chain joins TRBV6-5 and TRBJ2-3; 8 bases map to TRBD1. This CDR3 comprises 12 residues. The germline gives CDR1 MNHEY, CDR2 SVGAGI. The junction had 2 bases not matched to a gene; V was cut back by 6 bases and J by 6 bases. DNA of the CDR3: TGTGCCAGCAGGTACAGGGGGGATACGCAGTATTTT. It codes for CASRYRGDTQYF.

In this sample, this clone turned up once. J is TRBJ2-1 and V is TRBV2; 9 positions agree with TRBD1. This CDR3 has 17 amino acids. The germline CDR1 and CDR2 sequences are SNHLY and FYNNEI. V lost 6 bases, J lost 0 bases, and 9 bases stayed unmatched. The CDR3 nucleotides read TGTGCCAGCAGGGGGGACAGGGTTTTCTACTCCTACAATGAGCAGTTCTTC. Protein product: CASRGDRVFYSYNEQFF.

In its sample, this clone was seen once. The gene calls are TRBV19 and TRBJ2-5; 10 bases align to TRBD2. From germline, CDR1 is LNHDA and CDR2 SQIVND (reference sequence). The CDR3 loop spans 15 amino acids. V lost 5 bases to trimming and J lost 2 bases; unmatched junction nucleotides: 5. The CDR3 region is CASSWERGGQETQYF. The CDR3 DNA sequence: TGTGCCAGTAGTTGGGAGCGGGGGGGACAAGAGACCCAGTACTTC.

This chain links TRBV5-1 with TRBJ2-1; perhaps TRBD2 as D (6 bases). CDR1 is SGHRS, CDR2 YFSETQ, per germline. The length of the CDR3 is 14 residues. The V and J ends lost 7 bases and 3 bases respectively, with 14 bases between them. CDR3 in DNA: TGCGCCAGCGGGCTTCAGGGACTCTACAATGAGCAGTTCTTC. As protein: CASGLQGLYNEQFF.

The chain uses TRBV4-2 and TRBJ2-3, with 8 bases matching TRBD2. Per the germline V gene, CDR1 is LGHNA and CDR2 is YNFKEQ. J was trimmed by 5 bases and V by 0 bases; bases with no gene match: 4. This CDR3 has 15 amino acids. The CDR3 spells CASSQEAGVVDTQYF. In nucleotides, the CDR3 is TGTGCCAGCAGCCAAGAAGCGGGAGTGGTAGATACGCAGTATTTT.

A word on this clone: Other nucleotide sequences from this sample produce the same CDR3. This chain joins TRBV6-1 and TRBJ1-3, with TRBD1 matching 8 bases. The CDR3 runs 13 residues. Trimming cost V 6 bases and J 3 bases; bases outside gene matches: 1. Germline V gene data show CDR1 as MNHNS and CDR2 as SASEGT. CDR3 loop: CASSGTGGNTIYF. DNA of the CDR3: TGTGCCAGCAGCGGGACAGGTGGAAACACCATATATTTT.

J is TRBJ1-2 and V is TRBV29-1; possible D gene TRBD1, 5 bases. The ends were cut back, 6 bases at V and 6 bases at J, with 11 bases in the middle. Germline CDR1 reads SQVTM; CDR2 reads ANQGSEA. This CDR3 contains 11 residues. This CDR3 reads CSVPTGDGYTF. For the CDR3, the DNA is TGCAGCGTACCCACAGGTGATGGCTACACCTTC.

The chain joins TRBV7-9 to TRBJ2-2; 8 bases fit TRBD1. V trimming: 5 bases; J trimming: 2 bases; junction bases outside the gene matches: 7. CDR1 SEHNR and CDR2 FQNEAQ come from the germline V gene (reference sequence). There are 16 residues in the CDR3. The CDR3 spells CASSLRQGPNTGELFF. DNA of the CDR3: TGTGCCAGCAGCCTACGACAGGGGCCTAACACCGGGGAGCTGTTTTTT.

The rearrangement uses TRBV15 and TRBJ2-7; TRBD1 agrees at 8 bases. Germline values: CDR1 LNHNV, CDR2 YYDKDF (reference sequence). There are 16 residues in the CDR3. Trimming took 3 bases from V and 3 from J; bases not matched to a gene: 10. This chain's CDR3 is CATSSYQGARRYEQYF. CDR3 in DNA: TGTGCCACCAGCAGCTACCAGGGGGCGCGACGCTACGAGCAGTACTTC.

The CDR3 bases are TGTGCCTGGAGTCCGGGACAGGTGAACACTGAAGCTTTCTTT. Its protein product is CAWSPGQVNTEAFF. This chain links TRBV30 with TRBJ1-1; 8 nucleotides align to TRBD1. Germline lookup yields CDR1 GTSNPN and CDR2 SVGIG (reference sequence). Trimming cost V 2 bases and J 0 bases; bases outside gene matches: 2. This CDR3 spans 14 amino acids.

The J gene is TRBJ1-2, the V gene TRBV28, with 8 bases fitting TRBD1. CDR1 and CDR2 from the germline V gene are MDHEN and SYDVKM. This CDR3 is 15 amino acids long. The junction had 6 bases not matched to a gene; V was cut back by 2 bases and J by 4 bases. CDR3 region: CASSLPGTGPYGYTF. DNA for the CDR3: TGTGCCAGCAGTTTACCCGGGACAGGTCCCTATGGCTACACCTTC.

J is TRBJ1-2 and V is TRBV30; D is unclear. In germline, CDR1 is GTSNPN, CDR2 SVGIG (reference sequence). The CDR3 spans 13 residues. The V end lost 5 bases, the J end lost 8 bases, and 18 bases lay between the germline ends. In nucleotides, the CDR3 is TGTGCCTGGCAAATAGCCCGGGGTAAAGGCTACACCTTC. Residues: CAWQIARGKGYTF.